The clone carrying this T cell receptor (beta chain) was seen many times. One end of the junction fails to match germline, which may point to a read error. TCR alpha and TCR beta cDNA libraries carrying sample barcodes and UMIs came from 5'RACE with constant-segment primers. TCRdb passed the 5' RACE reads through MiXCR, listing each CDR3 protein once. The table records about 250,000 distinct CDR3 sequences, about 16% of them present only once. This entry comes from a study of T-cell memory formation after mild COVID-19. The overall study: Largely donor-specific sequence clusters came from two donors.

The CDR3 spans 12 residues. Germline assignment: CDR1 LGHDT and CDR2 YNNKEL (reference sequence). J is TRBJ1-6 and V is TRBV3-1; possibly TRBD1 for D (5 bases). The receptor comes from a man between 18 and 29 years old who had mild COVID-19 (a few samples of this study predate the infection). Cell type and time point are not known. Sample: PBMCs or a T cell subset sorted from them (not recorded which). The CDR3 reads CASSFTQRDLNF. The CDR3 nucleotides read TGTGCCAGCAGCTTCACGCAGCGGGACCTAAACTTT.